The 24 T cell receptor beta chains below were found in one sample sequenced in a study of blood T cell repertoires in COVID-19. Produced via immunoSEQ multiplex PCR; TCRdb's table is partial and in-frame only. The table shows about 120,000 clones, with about four fifths occurring only once. Input material: peripheral blood. These receptors were taken from a woman aged 40 to 55 with acute or convalescent COVID-19.

V usage is TRBV19 and J usage is TRBJ2-4, with 9 bases that match TRBD2. The CDR3 extends over 19 amino acids. From germline, CDR1 is LNHDA and CDR2 SQIVND (reference sequence). V shed 4 bases, J shed 0 bases, and the junction held 13 bases outside the gene matches. The chain's CDR3 is CASSTQGAGGTLAKNIQYF. The CDR3, as DNA: TGTGCCAGTAGTACCCAAGGAGCGGGGGGAACACTAGCCAAAAACATTCAGTACTTC.

The chain recombines TRBV11-3 with TRBJ2-3, with 8 bases identical to TRBD2. V was clipped by 0 bases and J by 0 bases; unmatched bases: 5. CDR1 and CDR2 (germline): SGHNT, YENEEA. CDR3 length: 17 residues. CDR3 DNA: TGTGCCAGCAGCTTAGACCCGAGCGGGGGAAGCACAGATACGCAGTATTTT. It encodes CASSLDPSGGSTDTQYF.

This chain joins TRBV19 and TRBJ2-3; no definite D call. V was clipped by 5 bases and J by 2 bases, with 8 bases between them. CDR3 length: 13 amino acids. Per germline, CDR1 LNHDA and CDR2 SQIVND (reference sequence). The DNA of the CDR3 is TGTGCCAGTAGTCCCGCACACACAGATACGCAGTATTTT. It specifies CASSPAHTDTQYF.

The V call is TRBV3-1 (or the pseudogene TRBV3-2), the J call TRBJ2-3; 12 positions agree with TRBD2. Losses at the gene ends were 6 bases for V and 4 bases for J; bases not matched to a gene: 5. The CDR3 runs to 15 residues. The V gene's germline CDR1 is LGHDT and CDR2 YNNKEL (reference sequence). The CDR3 nucleotides are TGTGCCAGCAGGTATCTAGCGGGGGGGCCAGATACGCAGTATTTT. Translation gives CASRYLAGGPDTQYF.

The chain combines TRBV2 with TRBJ1-1, with 7 bases identical to TRBD1. Germline V gene lookup returns CDR1 SNHLY and CDR2 FYNNEI. V gave up 5 bases and J gave up 2 bases; unmatched junction bases: 14. The CDR3 has 17 residues. CDR3 sequence: CASSKRGSTGVNTEAFF. The CDR3 DNA reads TGTGCCAGCAGTAAACGTGGGTCTACAGGGGTTAACACTGAAGCTTTCTTT.

The chain carries TRBV10-2 and TRBJ2-7, with TRBD2 as a possible D gene (7 bases). Germline CDR1 WSHSY, CDR2 SAAADI. The CDR3 is 15 residues long. Trimming cost V 4 bases and J 0 bases, with 13 bases left between them. The CDR3 spells CASSVRGGPSYEQYF. The CDR3 region has the DNA TGCGCCAGCAGTGTTAGGGGGGGTCCCTCCTACGAGCAGTACTTC.

This clone was counted only a few times. The chain uses TRBV10-3 and TRBJ2-1, with TRBD2 matching over 14 bases. V gave up 9 bases and J gave up 7 bases; unmatched junction bases: 11. The CDR3 runs 16 residues. Germline V gene sequence: CDR1 ENHRY, CDR2 SYGVKD. The CDR3: CAIRLAGGLSRNEQFF. CDR3 coding DNA: TGTGCCATTAGACTAGCGGGGGGGCTAAGTAGGAATGAGCAGTTCTTC.

V is TRBV7-7 and J is TRBJ1-2, with TRBD1 matching 9 bases. The CDR3 runs 14 residues. J was trimmed by 7 bases and V by 1 base; bases with no gene match: 4. CDR1 is SSHAT and CDR2 is FNYEAQ in the germline V gene (reference sequence). CDR3 in amino acids: CASSLEQGARGYTF. The CDR3 nucleotides are TGTGCCAGCAGCTTAGAACAGGGGGCCCGTGGCTACACCTTC.

V and J are TRBV27 and TRBJ1-5, with D perhaps TRBD1 (5 bases). This CDR3 has 16 amino acids. Germline lookup yields CDR1 MNHEY and CDR2 SMNVEV (reference sequence). The V end was cut by 5 bases, the J end by 4 bases, with 18 bases between. The CDR3: CASSPSQALTNQPQHF. CDR3 sequence (DNA): TGTGCCAGCAGTCCTTCACAGGCCTTAACGAATCAGCCCCAGCATTTT.

This clone has just a few counts. V and J are TRBV5-4 and TRBJ1-2; no definite D call. This CDR3 spans 15 amino acids. CDR1 and CDR2 (germline): SGHNT, YYREEE (reference sequence). Trimming took 0 bases from V and 7 from J, leaving 16 bases between them. CDR3 protein: CASSLAVRNEAGYTF. CDR3 nucleotide sequence: TGTGCCAGCAGCTTGGCCGTCAGGAATGAAGCTGGCTACACCTTC.

The chain uses TRBV19 and TRBJ1-1; D possibly corresponds to TRBD1 (5 bases). V lost 4 bases, J lost 7 bases, and 7 bases lay in between. CDR1 and CDR2 (germline): LNHDA, SQIVND (reference sequence). The CDR3 has 11 residues. The CDR3 region is CASSTGIEAFF. In DNA form, the CDR3 reads TGTGCCAGTAGTACAGGGATTGAAGCTTTCTTT.

The chain employs TRBV19 and TRBJ1-4; TRBD1 is a possible D gene (5 bases). Trimming cost V 3 bases and J 8 bases, with 16 bases left between them. Germline assignment: CDR1 LNHDA and CDR2 SQIVND (reference sequence). The CDR3 has 15 residues. CDR3: CASSIDSIRVEKLFF. CDR3 in DNA: TGTGCCAGTAGTATTGATTCTATCAGGGTCGAAAAACTGTTTTTT.

This clone appeared once. The chain has TRBV3-1 (or the pseudogene TRBV3-2) and TRBJ1-1; no clear D. This CDR3 contains 13 residues. Trimming took 1 base from V and 0 from J, leaving 3 bases between them. The V gene's germline CDR1 is LGHDT and CDR2 YNNKEL (reference sequence). This CDR3 is CASSQVLNTEAFF. CDR3 nucleotide sequence: TGTGCCAGCAGCCAAGTCTTGAACACTGAAGCTTTCTTT.

This chain connects TRBV7-2 to TRBJ1-5; D possibly corresponds to TRBD1 (5 bases). The CDR3 sequence is 16 residues long. In germline, CDR1 is SGHTA, CDR2 FQGNSA. V was shortened by 2 bases and J by 2 bases, with 13 bases between the two germline ends. This CDR3 reads CASSLYGSRGNQPQHF. For the CDR3, the DNA is TGTGCCAGCAGCTTATATGGGTCCAGGGGCAATCAGCCCCAGCATTTT.

This chain uses TRBV3-1 (or the pseudogene TRBV3-2) with TRBJ1-1, with D possibly being TRBD1 (6 bases). Trimming cost V 4 bases and J 1 base, with 10 bases left between them. The CDR3 covers 14 residues. Germline V gene data show CDR1 as LGHDT and CDR2 as YNNKEL (reference sequence). The CDR3 loop reads CASSREQGNTEAFF. The DNA of the CDR3 is TGTGCCAGCAGCCGCGAACAGGGGAACACTGAAGCTTTCTTT.

This clone was counted a few times. The J gene is TRBJ1-1, the V gene TRBV30, with 7 bases fitting TRBD1. CDR1 and CDR2 (germline): GTSNPN, SVGIG (reference sequence). The CDR3 totals 15 residues. V was pared by 7 bases and J by 1 base, with 12 bases of the junction left unmatched. The CDR3 bases are TGTGCCTCCTCCCGGCGGGGACAGAGGAACACTGAAGCTTTCTTT. Translation: CASSRRGQRNTEAFF. The full variable domain, its missing parts supplied by reference TRBV30 and TRBJ1-1, is SQTIHQWPATLVQPVGSPLSLECTVEGTSNPNLYWYRQAAGRGLQLLFYSVGIGQISSEVPQNLSASRPQDRQFILSSKKLLLSDSGFYLCASSRRGQRNTEAFFGQGTRLTVV.

The rearrangement uses TRBV7-9 and TRBJ1-4; 10 bases fit TRBD1. Germline trimming cut 7 bases from V and 0 bases from J; bases unmatched to any gene: 8. CDR3 length equals 17 residues. Germline CDR1 is SEHNR and CDR2 is FQNEAQ (reference sequence). The chain's CDR3 is CASIATGGGSTNEKLFF. The CDR3 nucleotides read TGTGCCAGCATCGCGACAGGGGGCGGCTCAACTAATGAAAAACTGTTTTTT.

This clone is a singleton in its sample. V is TRBV3-1 (or the pseudogene TRBV3-2) and J is TRBJ2-6, with D possibly being TRBD1 (5 bases). The V end was cut by 4 bases, the J end by 3 bases, with 10 bases between. Germline CDR1 is LGHDT and CDR2 is YNNKEL (reference sequence). This CDR3 spans 15 amino acids. The CDR3 nucleotides are TGTGCCAGCAGCCTAGGGGCGCATGGGGCCAACGTCCTGACTTTC. Protein product: CASSLGAHGANVLTF.

V is TRBV19 and J is TRBJ1-1; 7 positions match TRBD1. CDR1 is LNHDA, CDR2 SQIVND, per germline (reference sequence). Germline trimming cut 8 bases from V and 2 bases from J; bases unmatched to any gene: 5. This CDR3 has 13 amino acids. The CDR3, as DNA: TGTGCCAGTGAGGACAGGTATAACACTGAAGCTTTCTTT. Protein sequence: CASEDRYNTEAFF.

The chain joins TRBV18 to TRBJ1-5; 7 positions agree with TRBD1. The CDR3 extends over 16 amino acids. V lost 1 base to trimming and J lost 4 bases; unmatched junction nucleotides: 7. Germline V CDR1 and CDR2: KGHSH, LQKENI. CDR3 nucleotide sequence: TGTGCCAGCTCACCACTCCCCGGGACAGCAAATCAGCCCCAGCATTTT. Its protein is CASSPLPGTANQPQHF. The complete variable domain, with remaining parts taken from reference TRBV18 and TRBJ1-5, reads NAGVMQNPRHLVRRRGQEARLRCSPMKGHSHVYWYRQLPEEGLKFMVYLQKENIIDESGMPKERFSAEFPKEGPSILRIQQVVRGDSAAYFCASSPLPGTANQPQHFGDGTRLSIL.

V and J are TRBV7-9 and TRBJ1-5; no clear D. The germline V gene encodes CDR1 SEHNR and CDR2 FQNEAQ (reference sequence). CDR3 size: 12 residues. Trimming shortened V by 3 bases and J by 7 bases, and 7 bases separated the two germline ends. The chain's CDR3 is CASSFSGQPQHF. CDR3 bases: TGTGCCAGCAGCTTCAGCGGGCAGCCCCAGCATTTT. Complete variable domain (other parts from reference TRBV7-9 and TRBJ1-5): DTGVSQNPRHKITKRGQNVTFRCDPISEHNRLYWYRQTLGQGPEFLTYFQNEAQLEKSRLLSDRFSAERPKGSFSTLEIQRTEQGDSAMYLCASSFSGQPQHFGDGTRLSIL.

As DNA, the CDR3 is TGTGCCAGCAGTGTTTGGGCAGGGGCCTCTTTGGAGCAGTACTTC. This gives the protein CASSVWAGASLEQYF. The V gene is TRBV6-4, the J gene TRBJ2-7, with a tentative D call TRBD1 (6 bases). The CDR3 has 15 residues. The V end lost 4 bases, the J end lost 7 bases, and 20 bases lay between the germline ends. Germline V lookup: CDR1 MRHNA, CDR2 SNTAGT.

The rearrangement joins TRBV5-1 to TRBJ2-3; TRBD1 might be the D (6 bases). CDR1 and CDR2 (germline): SGHRS, YFSETQ. The CDR3 extends over 16 amino acids. With 7 bases removed from V and 0 bases from J, the gap between germline ends came to 18 bases. In DNA form, the CDR3 reads TGCGCCAGCTCCTTAGGGACATCCTTTAGCACAGATACGCAGTATTTT. As protein: CASSLGTSFSTDTQYF.

The chain has TRBV11-2 and TRBJ1-6; possible D gene TRBD1, 6 bases. There are 15 residues in the CDR3. Germline CDR1 SGHAT, CDR2 FQNNGV. Trimming pared 6 bases from V and 10 bases from J, leaving 19 bases between. In nucleotides, the CDR3 is TGTGCCAGCAGGTCGCAGGGACAAGACTGGTCACCCCTCCACTTT. This gives the protein CASRSQGQDWSPLHF.